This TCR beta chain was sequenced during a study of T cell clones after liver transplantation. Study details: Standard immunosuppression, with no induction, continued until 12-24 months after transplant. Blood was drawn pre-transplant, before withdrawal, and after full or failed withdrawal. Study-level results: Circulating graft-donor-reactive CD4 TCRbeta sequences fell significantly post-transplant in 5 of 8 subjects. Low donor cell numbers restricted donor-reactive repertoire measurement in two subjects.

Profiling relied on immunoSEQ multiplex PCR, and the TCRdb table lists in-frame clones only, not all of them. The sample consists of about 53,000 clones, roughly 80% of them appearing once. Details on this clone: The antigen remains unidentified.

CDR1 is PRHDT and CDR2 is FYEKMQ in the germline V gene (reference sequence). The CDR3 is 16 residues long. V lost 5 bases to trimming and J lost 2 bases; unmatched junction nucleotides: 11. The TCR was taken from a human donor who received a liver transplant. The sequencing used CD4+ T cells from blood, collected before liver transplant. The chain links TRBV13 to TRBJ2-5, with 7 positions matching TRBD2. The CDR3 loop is CASSPPEASGQETQYF. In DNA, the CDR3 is TGTGCCAGCAGCCCCCCCGAGGCTAGCGGACAAGAGACCCAGTACTTC.